One and the same sample provided the 24 T cell receptor beta chains below, sequenced in a study of breast tumors, draining lymph nodes, adjacent tissues. Via MiXCR, TCRdb re-called the multiplex PCR reads, giving one row per CDR3 protein. The sample shows some 100,000 distinct CDR3 sequences, roughly 20% of them seen only once. Axillary draining lymph nodes of breast cancer patients supplied the node samples. Sequenced material: axillary lymph node tissue. The receptors were gathered from a female donor with breast cancer. Some clones in this sample may be carry-over from other donors' samples.

Regarding this clonotype: With a much larger clone just one base away, this may be a read error. The chain employs TRBV27 and TRBJ2-2; no firm D call. The V end was cut by 6 bases, the J end by 0 bases, with 5 bases between. Germline V gene lookup returns CDR1 MNHEY and CDR2 SMNVEV (reference sequence). The CDR3 is made up of 13 amino acids. The CDR3 nucleotides are TGTGCCAGCAGCTTGCCGAACACCGGGGAGCTGTTTTTT. This gives the protein CASSLPNTGELFF.

This clonotype was observed at least ten times. The chain uses TRBV27 and TRBJ2-3; the D is unclear. The CDR3 totals 11 residues. V lost 8 bases to trimming and J lost 5 bases, with 8 bases between them. Per the germline V gene, CDR1 is MNHEY and CDR2 is SMNVEV (reference sequence). CDR3 sequence: CASGRGDTQYF. As DNA, the CDR3 is TGTGCCAGCGGCAGAGGAGATACGCAGTATTTT.

This clonotype appeared many times. The rearrangement joins TRBV2 to TRBJ2-5; D is unresolved. V was pared by 11 bases and J by 0 bases, with 7 bases between. This CDR3 spans 11 amino acids. Germline V gene lookup returns CDR1 SNHLY and CDR2 FYNNEI. CDR3 residues: CAVDNQETQYF. As DNA, the CDR3 is TGTGCCGTTGACAACCAAGAGACCCAGTACTTC.

This clonotype has a count of ten or more. The V gene is TRBV2, the J gene TRBJ1-5; 7 bases agree with TRBD1. This CDR3 has 14 amino acids. Looked up from germline, CDR1 is SNHLY and CDR2 is FYNNEI. Losses at the gene ends were 6 bases for V and 4 bases for J; bases not matched to a gene: 6. This CDR3 is CASSRQGPNQPQHF. CDR3 DNA: TGTGCCAGCAGCCGACAGGGACCGAATCAGCCCCAGCATTTT.

With respect to this clonotype: This sequence may be a read error, since a much larger clone differs from it by one base. This chain uses TRBV7-9 with TRBJ1-4; D uncertain. This CDR3 is built from 16 residues. Germline V gene data show CDR1 as SEHNR and CDR2 as FQNEAQ (reference sequence). The CDR3 nucleotides read TGTGCCAGCAGCTTAGTCAATATGGTCTTTAATGAAAACCTGTTTTTT. It is translated as CASSLVNMVFNENLFF.

This clonotype appeared many times. The rearrangement links TRBV4-1 to TRBJ1-2; the D is unclear. CDR1 MGHRA and CDR2 YSYEKL come from the germline V gene. This CDR3 comprises 15 residues. Trimming cost V 2 bases and J 4 bases, with 14 bases left between them. CDR3 protein: CASSQSFTDGYGYTF. Written as DNA, the CDR3 is TGCGCCAGCAGCCAATCATTTACGGACGGCTATGGCTACACCTTC.

The J gene is TRBJ2-1, the V gene TRBV19; 7 bases match TRBD2. The CDR3 covers 15 residues. The V and J ends lost 7 bases and 2 bases, in that order; junction bases with no gene match: 8. CDR1 is LNHDA, CDR2 SQIVND, per germline (reference sequence). The chain's CDR3 is CASKGERGPYNEQFF. The CDR3 region has the DNA TGTGCCAGTAAAGGTGAGCGGGGTCCCTACAATGAGCAGTTCTTC.

The sample holds many counts of this clonotype. V is TRBV2 and J is TRBJ2-5; TRBD2 matches at 12 bases. The V gene's germline CDR1 is SNHLY and CDR2 FYNNEI. The junction had 1 base not matched to a gene; V was cut back by 4 bases and J by 4 bases. The CDR3 has 14 amino acids. DNA for the CDR3: TGTGCCAGCAGTGCTAGCGGGGGGGCAGAGACCCAGTACTTC. This translates into CASSASGGAETQYF.

The rearrangement uses TRBV4-2 and TRBJ1-6; 10 positions agree with TRBD1. V trimming: 0 bases; J trimming: 10 bases; junction bases outside the gene matches: 6. The germline CDR1 and CDR2 sequences are LGHNA and YNFKEQ. There are 16 residues in the CDR3. The CDR3, as DNA: TGTGCCAGCAGCCAAGATGTGTGGGACAGGGGCTCACCCCTCCACTTT. Protein sequence: CASSQDVWDRGSPLHF.

This clonotype has at least ten counts. This chain joins TRBV10-3 and TRBJ1-2, with unresolved D. The V and J ends lost 0 bases and 3 bases respectively, with 23 bases between them. CDR1 and CDR2 from the germline V gene are ENHRY and SYGVKD. The CDR3 has 19 residues. CDR3 DNA: TGTGCCATCAGTGAGTCTTATTCCCCAGCTACCGAGAAAGACTATGGCTACACCTTC. Its translation: CAISESYSPATEKDYGYTF.

This clonotype was counted between two and nine times. The chain uses TRBV28 and TRBJ2-7; weak D call: TRBD2 (6 bases). Trimming removed 5 bases at V and 4 bases at J, with 12 bases between. This CDR3 is 13 amino acids long. Germline lookup yields CDR1 MDHEN and CDR2 SYDVKM. In nucleotides, the CDR3 is TGTGCCAGCAGTGGCGTTGGGGGGTACGAGCAGTACTTC. This codes for CASSGVGGYEQYF. The whole variable domain, filled in from reference TRBV28 and TRBJ2-7, reads DVKVTQSSRYLVKRTGEKVFLECVQDMDHENMFWYRQDPGLGLRLIYFSYDVKMKEKGDIPEGYSVSREKKERFSLILESASTNQTSMYLCASSGVGGYEQYFGPGTRLTVT.

This clonotype showed up many times. The rearrangement joins TRBV4-1 to TRBJ2-2; TRBD2 matches at 7 bases. From germline, CDR1 is MGHRA and CDR2 YSYEKL. CDR3 length equals 12 residues. The trim removed 0 bases at V and 15 bases at J, leaving 4 bases unmatched. This CDR3 reads CASSQEGLEVFF. The CDR3 DNA is TGCGCCAGCAGCCAAGAAGGACTAGAGGTGTTTTTT.

This clonotype was seen ten or more times. The rearrangement links TRBV6-1 to TRBJ2-7, with D perhaps matching TRBD1 or TRBD2 (6 bases each). V dropped 2 bases and J dropped 2 bases, with 16 bases sitting between them. The CDR3 consists of 16 residues. Germline-derived CDR1 and CDR2 are MNHNS and SASEGT. DNA for the CDR3: TGTGCCAGCAGTGAACAGTGGCAGGGGAGGACCTACGAGCAGTACTTC. Translation gives CASSEQWQGRTYEQYF.

Regarding this clonotype: This may stem from a read error, because a much larger clone lies one nucleotide away. V usage is TRBV28 and J usage is TRBJ1-2, with unresolved D. The CDR3 is 13 residues long. Germline CDR1 reads MDHEN; CDR2 reads SYDVKM. Trimming took 7 bases from V and 8 from J, leaving 17 bases between them. As DNA, the CDR3 is TGTGCCAGCACCTCCACTAGAGAAATAGGCTACACCTTC. It yields the protein CASTSTREIGYTF.

This clonotype was recorded many times. The genes are TRBV15 and TRBJ2-1, with no clear D. Germline V gene data show CDR1 as LNHNV and CDR2 as YYDKDF (reference sequence). V dropped 4 bases and J dropped 6 bases, with 4 bases sitting between them. This CDR3 contains 11 residues. DNA for the CDR3: TGTGCCACCAGCACGCTCAATGAGCAGTTCTTC. Translated, it gives CATSTLNEQFF.

On this clonotype itself: An end of the junction differs from the germline gene, which may be a read error. The chain couples TRBV20-1 to TRBJ1-5, with 8 positions matching TRBD1. This CDR3 comprises 14 residues. The germline CDR1 and CDR2 sequences are DFQATT and SNEGSKA (reference sequence). CDR3 residues: CGAWGQVAGQPQHF. DNA for the CDR3: TGTGGTGCCTGGGGACAGGTCGCGGGTCAGCCCCAGCATTTT.

V usage is TRBV12-3 or TRBV12-4 and J usage is TRBJ1-2; 9 bases fit TRBD1. This CDR3 has 13 residues. Trimming cost V 1 base and J 8 bases; bases outside gene matches: 2. CDR3 sequence: CASSLGQGGGYTF. CDR3 nucleotide sequence: TGTGCCAGCAGTTTAGGACAGGGGGGGGGCTACACCTTC.

This clonotype was counted many times. V is TRBV7-8 and J is TRBJ2-5, with D perhaps matching TRBD2 (6 bases). The CDR3 length is 11 residues. Trimming removed 5 bases from V and 13 bases from J, with 14 bases in between. The germline V gene encodes CDR1 SGHVS and CDR2 FQNEAQ. The CDR3 sequence is CASSPGTAVYF. CDR3 DNA: TGTGCCAGCAGCCCGGGGACTGCAGTGTACTTC. Together with reference TRBV7-8 and TRBJ2-5, the CDR3 gives the full variable domain: GAGVSQSPRYKVAKRGQDVALRCDPISGHVSLFWYQQALGQGPEFLTYFQNEAQLDKSGLPSDRFFAERPEGSVSTLKIQRTQQEDSAVYLCASSPGTAVYFGPGTRLLVL.

This clonotype was seen repeatedly, ten times or more. This chain connects TRBV24-1 to TRBJ2-6; no clear D gene. Per germline, CDR1 KGHDR and CDR2 SFDVKD. The V gene lost 7 bases and the J gene lost 0 bases, with 6 bases spanning the gap. The CDR3 extends over 14 amino acids. Here the CDR3 DNA reads TGTGCCACCAGGCTGGGCTCTGGGGCCAACGTCCTGACTTTC. It is translated as CATRLGSGANVLTF.

This chain connects TRBV5-1 to TRBJ2-3; 7 bases line up with TRBD2. V was clipped by 0 bases and J by 2 bases; unmatched bases: 9. The CDR3 loop spans 17 amino acids. Germline V CDR1 and CDR2: SGHRS, YFSETQ. CDR3 loop: CASSLASGMTNTDTQYF. CDR3 DNA: TGCGCCAGCAGCTTGGCCAGCGGGATGACTAACACAGATACGCAGTATTTT.

This clonotype was seen at least ten times. The chain is built from TRBV7-3 and TRBJ2-3, with a weak D call TRBD2 (7 bases). V was clipped by 1 base and J by 3 bases, with 11 bases between them. This CDR3 comprises 15 residues. Looked up from germline, CDR1 is SGHTA and CDR2 is FQGTGA. The CDR3 nucleotides read TGTGCCAGCAGCTTAAGCGGGGGCTCGACAGATACGCAGTATTTT. This codes for CASSLSGGSTDTQYF.

At least ten counts were recorded for this clonotype. The rearrangement joins TRBV2 to TRBJ2-3; 12 bases line up with TRBD2. The V gene end was trimmed by 5 bases and the J gene end by 4 bases; junction bases not matched to a gene: 7. The germline CDR1 and CDR2 sequences are SNHLY and FYNNEI. The CDR3 length is 16 residues. The DNA for the CDR3 is TGTGCCAGCAGTCGTACTAGCGGGAGGTTCGCAGATACGCAGTATTTT. This translates into CASSRTSGRFADTQYF. Variable domain in full (rest from reference TRBV2 and TRBJ2-3): EPEVTQTPSHQVTQMGQEVILRCVPISNHLYFYWYRQILGQKVEFLVSFYNNEISEKSEIFDDQFSVERPDGSNFTLKIRSTKLEDSAMYFCASSRTSGRFADTQYFGPGTRLTVL.

This clonotype was counted only a few times. The chain has TRBV27 and TRBJ2-7, with D possibly being TRBD1 (6 bases). CDR1 is MNHEY, CDR2 SMNVEV, per germline (reference sequence). V lost 5 bases to trimming and J lost 0 bases, with 11 bases between them. This CDR3 contains 14 residues. CDR3 region: CASSRTGTSYEQYF. The CDR3 coding sequence is TGTGCCAGCAGTCGTACAGGGACCTCCTACGAGCAGTACTTC.

This clonotype appeared many times. CDR3 protein: CASSLARGDGGFSPLHF. The CDR3 DNA is TGTGCCAGCAGCTTAGCGAGGGGAGACGGTGGTTTTTCACCCCTCCACTTT. This chain connects TRBV7-8 to TRBJ1-6, with D possibly TRBD1 on 5 matching bases. The germline V and J ends were trimmed by 0 bases and 9 bases, with 18 bases remaining between them. The germline gives CDR1 SGHVS, CDR2 FQNEAQ. The CDR3 is 17 amino acids.